These 30 T cell receptor beta chains originate from one sample sequenced in a study of identical twins. Using its own MiXCR run on the 5' RACE reads, TCRdb lists one record per CDR3 protein. The profile covers about 690,000 distinct CDR3 sequences, with 6% to 6.5% appearing a single time and around 1.7% taken by the ten largest. Sequenced sample: naive T cells sorted from blood. The receptors shown here come from a man in his late teens or twenties in good health.

This clonotype showed up just a few times. The V and J genes are TRBV5-1 and TRBJ2-5; TRBD1 aligns across 10 bases. Germline CDR1 SGHRS, CDR2 YFSETQ. CDR3 length: 16 amino acids. V trimming: 4 bases; J trimming: 5 bases; junction bases outside the gene matches: 11. This chain's CDR3 is CASSAPTGGLLETQYF. In nucleotides, the CDR3 is TGCGCCAGCAGCGCCCCGACAGGGGGCTTATTGGAGACCCAGTACTTC. Based on the CDR3 plus reference TRBV5-1 and TRBJ2-5, the full variable domain is KAGVTQTPRYLIKTRGQQVTLSCSPISGHRSVSWYQQTPGQGLQFLFEYFSETQRNKGNFPGRFSGRQFSNSRSEMNVSTLELGDSALYLCASSAPTGGLLETQYFGPGTRLLVL.

This clonotype was seen repeatedly, ten times or more. The chain employs TRBV12-3 or TRBV12-4 and TRBJ2-5; no clear D gene. V lost 2 bases to trimming and J lost 4 bases, with 8 bases between them. The CDR3 length is 13 residues. CDR3 nucleotide sequence: TGTGCCAGCAGTTTACTGGGCAGAGAGACCCAGTACTTC. Translating gives CASSLLGRETQYF.

This clonotype was found many times. The chain carries TRBV20-1 and TRBJ2-1; no firm D call. CDR3 length: 15 residues. The V gene lost 6 bases and the J gene lost 5 bases, with 20 bases spanning the gap. CDR1 is DFQATT, CDR2 SNEGSKA, per germline (reference sequence). The CDR3 sequence is CSAILVLVFDNEQFF. DNA of the CDR3: TGCAGTGCAATACTGGTACTCGTTTTCGACAATGAGCAGTTCTTC.

The chain links TRBV7-2 to TRBJ2-7; tentative D call: TRBD2 (6 bases). Germline-derived CDR1 and CDR2 are SGHTA and FQGNSA. V lost 7 bases and J lost 2, with 12 bases in between. This CDR3 spans 13 amino acids. The CDR3 region is CASTVSGPYEQYF. The CDR3 nucleotides read TGTGCCAGCACCGTTAGCGGACCCTACGAGCAGTACTTC.

This clonotype occurred many times. With a much larger clone just one base away, this may be a read error. The V call is TRBV7-2, the J call TRBJ2-7; D is undetermined. CDR3 length equals 11 residues. V lost 5 bases and J 0 bases, leaving 2 bases between the germline ends. The germline V gene encodes CDR1 SGHTA and CDR2 FQGNSA. The CDR3 region has the DNA TGTGCCAGCAGCGCCTCCTACGAGCAGTACTTC. This gives the protein CASSASYEQYF.

This clonotype was seen repeatedly, ten times or more. This chain connects TRBV28 to TRBJ2-7, with TRBD1 matching 7 bases. The CDR3 totals 14 residues. J gave up 2 bases and V 6 bases, and 7 bases lay outside the gene matches. Germline V gives CDR1 MDHEN, CDR2 SYDVKM. The DNA of the CDR3 is TGTGCCAGCAGCTACCTGACAGGGACCTACGAGCAGTACTTC. It specifies CASSYLTGTYEQYF.

This clonotype was picked up many times. The chain has TRBV29-1 and TRBJ1-2; D is ambiguous. Germline values: CDR1 SQVTM, CDR2 ANQGSEA. This CDR3 is 12 amino acids long. The ends were cut back, 3 bases at V and 4 bases at J, with 9 bases in the middle. The CDR3 DNA reads TGCAGCGTTGACGGGTCCATCTATGGCTACACCTTC. Its protein is CSVDGSIYGYTF. Looking up the rest from reference TRBV29-1 and TRBJ1-2 gives the full variable domain: SAVISQKPSRDICQRGTSLTIQCQVDSQVTMMFWYRQQPGQSLTLIATANQGSEATYESGFVIDKFPISRPNLTFSTLTVSNMSPEDSSIYLCSVDGSIYGYTFGSGTRLTVV.

This clonotype was detected many times. This chain uses TRBV7-3 with TRBJ2-7; 10 nucleotides agree with TRBD2. V trimming: 5 bases; J trimming: 4 bases; junction bases outside the gene matches: 17. Germline V gene lookup returns CDR1 SGHTA and CDR2 FQGTGA. This CDR3 region has 18 residues. The CDR3 DNA follows: TGTGCCAGCAGCCAAACGGAAATCACCGGACTAGCGGATTACGAGCAGTACTTC. Residues: CASSQTEITGLADYEQYF.

The gene calls are TRBV4-1 and TRBJ1-2; D is unresolved. V shed 5 bases and J shed 4 bases, with 26 bases lying between them. Germline V CDR1 and CDR2: MGHRA, YSYEKL. The CDR3 is 18 amino acids. The DNA of the CDR3 is TGCGCCAGCAGCTATAACGCACGGACGACCAAACTCTCCTATGGCTACACCTTC. Translating gives CASSYNARTTKLSYGYTF.

This clonotype was counted ten times or more. The chain couples TRBV20-1 to TRBJ2-7; D ambiguous. Trimming removed 5 bases from V and 3 bases from J, with 5 bases in between. The CDR3 spans 10 residues. From germline, CDR1 is DFQATT and CDR2 SNEGSKA (reference sequence). CDR3 coding DNA: TGCAGTGCTCCAGGCTACGAGCAGTACTTC. This encodes CSAPGYEQYF.

This clonotype was observed a handful of times. The chain uses TRBV12-5 and TRBJ2-3; D remains ambiguous. The CDR3 is 16 amino acids. Between the trimmed V and J ends, which lost 1 base and 1 base, there was a span of 12 bases. CDR1 LGHNT and CDR2 FRNRAP come from the germline V gene. This CDR3 is CASGLGRQDGTDTQYF. DNA for the CDR3: TGTGCTAGTGGTTTGGGGCGCCAGGACGGCACAGATACGCAGTATTTT.

The chain uses TRBV11-2 and TRBJ2-2; TRBD1 is a possible D gene (5 bases). The CDR3 covers 18 residues. Germline CDR1 is SGHAT and CDR2 is FQNNGV. V was pared by 5 bases and J by 1 base, with 20 bases between. This chain's CDR3 is CASSPKGPLARNTGELFF. The CDR3 nucleotides read TGTGCCAGCAGCCCAAAGGGGCCCCTTGCGAGGAACACCGGGGAGCTGTTTTTT.

The gene calls are TRBV30 and TRBJ2-3; 9 bases match TRBD1. Germline V lookup: CDR1 GTSNPN, CDR2 SVGIG (reference sequence). V gave up 5 bases and J gave up 6 bases; unmatched junction bases: 9. CDR3 size: 14 residues. CDR3 loop: CAWAPGQGSDTQYF. CDR3 nucleotide sequence: TGTGCCTGGGCACCGGGACAGGGTAGTGATACGCAGTATTTT.

There are many counts of this clonotype. The V call is TRBV24-1, the J call TRBJ2-1; no firm D call. This CDR3 has 15 residues. The germline V gene encodes CDR1 KGHDR and CDR2 SFDVKD. V was clipped by 5 bases and J by 0 bases, with 10 bases between them. In DNA form, the CDR3 reads TGTGCCACCAGTGGCCCGGAACACTCCTACAATGAGCAGTTCTTC. Its protein product is CATSGPEHSYNEQFF.

V and J are TRBV7-2 and TRBJ1-4; no clear D. Germline loops: CDR1 SGHTA, CDR2 FQGNSA. The CDR3 sequence is 14 residues long. Trimming removed 3 bases from V and 8 bases from J, with 13 bases in between. CDR3 nucleotides: TGTGCCAGCAGCTTTGGAGGGTTAAACGAAAAACTGTTTTTT. Its protein is CASSFGGLNEKLFF. Drawing the rest from reference TRBV7-2 and TRBJ1-4, the complete variable domain is GAGVSQSPSNKVTEKGKDVELRCDPISGHTALYWYRQSLGQGLEFLIYFQGNSAPDKSGLPSDRFSAERTGGSVSTLTIQRTQQEDSAVYLCASSFGGLNEKLFFGSGTQLSVL.

Many counts were recorded for this clonotype. CDR3: CASSPPGGREAFF. CDR3 nucleotides: TGTGCCAGCTCACCACCGGGGGGACGTGAAGCTTTCTTT. This chain uses TRBV18 with TRBJ1-1, with a weak D call TRBD1 (5 bases). The V gene's germline CDR1 is KGHSH and CDR2 LQKENI. The CDR3 has 13 residues. V was clipped by 0 bases and J by 7 bases, with 9 bases between them. Based on the CDR3 plus reference TRBV18 and TRBJ1-1, the full variable domain is NAGVMQNPRHLVRRRGQEARLRCSPMKGHSHVYWYRQLPEEGLKFMVYLQKENIIDESGMPKERFSAEFPKEGPSILRIQQVVRGDSAAYFCASSPPGGREAFFGQGTRLTVV.

The chain employs TRBV7-7 and TRBJ2-2, with 14 positions matching TRBD2. The CDR3 is 17 amino acids. V gave up 4 bases and J gave up 3 bases; unmatched junction bases: 4. Germline CDR1 is SSHAT and CDR2 is FNYEAQ (reference sequence). The CDR3 here is CASSSGLAGVDTGELFF. Written as DNA, the CDR3 is TGTGCCAGCAGCTCGGGACTAGCGGGAGTCGACACCGGGGAGCTGTTTTTT.

This clonotype was seen ten or more times. J is TRBJ2-5 and V is TRBV6-1; either TRBD1 or TRBD2 may supply D (5 bases each). V was pared by 6 bases and J by 4 bases, with 24 bases between. Looked up from germline, CDR1 is MNHNS and CDR2 is SASEGT. The CDR3 covers 17 residues. The CDR3 DNA is TGTGCCAGCAGCACTGAGCAATGGGGGAGAATCGCAGAGACCCAGTACTTC. Translated, it gives CASSTEQWGRIAETQYF.

The genes are TRBV4-2 and TRBJ2-1; possibly TRBD1 or TRBD2 for D (6 bases each). This CDR3 comprises 13 residues. Trimming removed 0 bases at V and 15 bases at J, with 15 bases between. CDR1 and CDR2 (germline): LGHNA, YNFKEQ. The CDR3 loop reads CASSQDRGGGTFF. Here the CDR3 DNA reads TGTGCCAGCAGCCAAGATCGAGGGGGAGGCACGTTCTTC.

The sample holds a few counts of this clonotype. The chain has TRBV6-1 and TRBJ2-1; 12 bases align to TRBD2. J was trimmed by 0 bases and V by 6 bases; bases with no gene match: 12. This CDR3 has 19 amino acids. CDR1 is MNHNS and CDR2 is SASEGT in the germline V gene. The CDR3 protein is CASSETRTSGVSSYNEQFF. The CDR3 nucleotides are TGTGCCAGCAGCGAAACCCGGACTAGCGGGGTAAGCTCCTACAATGAGCAGTTCTTC.

This clonotype was seen repeatedly, ten times or more. CDR3 in amino acids: CASGKGQRNQPQHF. The CDR3 DNA reads as TGTGCCAGCGGTAAAGGGCAGCGCAATCAGCCCCAGCATTTT. V gene TRBV12-3 or TRBV12-4 combines with J gene TRBJ1-5; no clear D gene. Trimming took off 8 bases at V and 2 bases at J, with 13 bases between the two ends. This CDR3 has 14 amino acids.

This clonotype came up a few times. This chain links TRBV5-6 with TRBJ2-1, with D hard to call. V was trimmed by 0 bases and J by 8 bases, leaving 9 bases between them. CDR3 size: 13 residues. Germline V gene lookup returns CDR1 SGHDT and CDR2 YYEEEE. The CDR3 DNA reads TGTGCCAGCAGCTTGGAACTCAGCGATGAGCAGTTCTTC. Amino acid sequence: CASSLELSDEQFF. Filled out from reference TRBV5-6 and TRBJ2-1, the complete variable domain reads DAGVTQSPTHLIKTRGQQVTLRCSPKSGHDTVSWYQQALGQGPQFIFQYYEEEERQRGNFPDRFSGHQFPNYSSELNVNALLLGDSALYLCASSLELSDEQFFGPGTRLTVL.

This clonotype was counted at least ten times. The J gene is TRBJ2-5, the V gene TRBV14, with 8 bases lining up with TRBD2. This CDR3 contains 14 residues. The germline CDR1 and CDR2 sequences are SGHDN and FVKESK. After removal of 4 bases from V and 5 bases from J, the junction contained 6 bases not matched to a gene. The CDR3 coding sequence is TGTGCCAGCAGCCCCGCCCGGGGGGGTGAGACCCAGTACTTC. Its translation: CASSPARGGETQYF. Variable domain in full (rest from reference TRBV14 and TRBJ2-5): EAGVTQFPSHSVIEKGQTVTLRCDPISGHDNLYWYRRVMGKEIKFLLHFVKESKQDESGMPNNRFLAERTGGTYSTLKVQPAELEDSGVYFCASSPARGGETQYFGPGTRLLVL.

This clonotype came up many times. The chain carries TRBV12-3 or TRBV12-4 and TRBJ2-5; no firm D call. V was trimmed by 5 bases and J by 1 base, leaving 11 bases between them. The CDR3 loop spans 14 amino acids. In DNA form, the CDR3 reads TGTGCCAGCAGTCCGTTTAGGGTCCAAGAGACCCAGTACTTC. Amino acids: CASSPFRVQETQYF.

In this sample, this clonotype turned up many times. CDR3 in DNA: TGTGCCAGCAGCCGCTCGGGCCACGGCAATGAGCAGTTCTTC. It codes for CASSRSGHGNEQFF. The chain joins TRBV3-1 to TRBJ2-1; no clear D. V was clipped by 4 bases and J by 6 bases, with 13 bases between them. The CDR3 loop spans 14 amino acids. Germline CDR1 LGHDT, CDR2 YNNKEL (reference sequence).

Many counts were recorded for this clonotype. The chain links TRBV12-3 or TRBV12-4 to TRBJ2-7, with D tentatively TRBD1 or TRBD2 (5 bases each). The CDR3 is 14 residues long. Between the trimmed V and J ends, which lost 2 bases and 2 bases, there was a span of 10 bases. CDR3 sequence reads: CASSLRRGAYEQYF. DNA of the CDR3: TGTGCCAGCAGTTTAAGGCGAGGGGCCTACGAGCAGTACTTC.

The chain joins TRBV7-3 to TRBJ2-1, with 7 bases identical to TRBD1. Germline loops: CDR1 SGHTA, CDR2 FQGTGA. The CDR3 spans 15 residues. With V trimmed by 1 base and J by 7 bases, 7 bases remained unmatched. The CDR3: CASSLKLGRGNEQFF. CDR3 DNA: TGTGCCAGCAGCTTAAAGTTAGGCAGGGGGAATGAGCAGTTCTTC.

This clonotype was seen at least ten times. V is TRBV11-2 and J is TRBJ1-4, with D perhaps TRBD1 (6 bases). The ends were cut back, 4 bases at V and 4 bases at J, with 7 bases in the middle. From germline, CDR1 is SGHAT and CDR2 FQNNGV. This CDR3 has 13 amino acids. The chain's CDR3 is CASSWDNNEKLFF. For the CDR3, the DNA is TGTGCCAGCAGCTGGGACAATAATGAAAAACTGTTTTTT.

The sample holds many counts of this clonotype. This sequence joins TRBV28 and TRBJ2-7; 7 bases map to TRBD1. The CDR3 extends over 13 amino acids. V shed 5 bases and J 3 bases; nucleotides not matched to a gene: 4. Germline V gives CDR1 MDHEN, CDR2 SYDVKM. The DNA of the CDR3 is TGTGCCAGCAGTATCGGGACAGACTACGAGCAGTACTTC. This sequence encodes CASSIGTDYEQYF.

On this clonotype itself: This sequence may be a read error, since a much larger clone differs from it by one base. The rearrangement uses TRBV4-2 and TRBJ2-1; D perhaps matches TRBD2 (7 bases). The CDR3 is 19 residues long. Per the germline V gene, CDR1 is LGHNA and CDR2 is YNFKEQ. The chain's CDR3 is CASSQDPTGGPIVNNEQLF. The CDR3 DNA is TGTGCCAGCAGCCAAGATCCAACGGGGGGCCCAATCGTTAACAATGAGCAGCTCTTC.